This TCR beta chain is drawn from a study of blood T cell repertoires in COVID-19 (dated by TCRdb to about 2020). About the study as a whole: Samples from collaborators originated in the United States, Italy and Spain and spanned both the acute and convalescent phases of COVID-19. The material from the prospective study consisted of cDNA or gDNA derived from T cells, B-cell-depleted T cells, or PBMCs. The dataset comprised deeply sampled blood TCRbeta repertoires from subjects exposed to, actively infected with, or recovered from COVID-19. A freely available public database, intended as a resource for researchers studying the immune response to SARS-CoV-2, is where the repertoires were released. The samples were drawn from the first 160 participants of the ongoing ImmuneRACE study and from over a thousand subjects provided by 6 global collaborators. A de-identified subject ID, COVID-19 status, age in years and sex were almost always included in the sample metadata. HLA class I and class II types, where available, came from metadata supplied by the sample provider rather than from assay-based typing.

The collaborating institutions used their own protocols to collect whole blood in K2EDTA tubes. For TCRbeta analysis, collaborators shipped samples as frozen whole blood, isolated PBMCs, or DNA extracted from either of those sample types. In regard to this clone: Its antigen remains unidentified. No much larger clone is present one base from it, and per-base qualities are unavailable.

The CDR3 runs 18 amino acids, cysteine and phenylalanine included. The kept DNA is CDR3 alone, 54 bases in frame from the first base. Ends trimmed: V by 0 bases, J by 4 bases; bases unmatched to a gene: 8. The germline V gene yields SGHTA for CDR1 and FQGTGA for CDR2. On the study overall, not on this receptor specifically: How much clinical and demographic metadata was included differed by source and by participant, and the metadata was provided uncurated.

TCRbeta CDR3 regions were amplified from genomic DNA using the immunoSEQ Assay, a bias-controlled multiplex PCR. The paper's data handling went like this. Within the assay, amplification of reference gene primers was used to estimate how many nucleated cells each sample contained. To quantify the absolute abundance of each unique TCRbeta CDR3 rearrangement, sequence reads were collapsed and filtered. For each sample, productive Simpson clonality was calculated as the square root of Simpson's diversity index across productive rearrangements. This immuneACCESS table, as held by TCRdb, lists in-frame sequences with V and J called but not all clones. Of the missing ones, under half trace to an unresolved V gene in checked studies; the others have no known cause. V and J calls and clone size are those listed in that table; D and trimming were worked out from the DNA. For this sample the table gives about 74,000 clones, of which 88% were detected only once. The leading ten clones occupy 1.9% of the sample.

Material for sequencing was peripheral blood. The source of this sequence is a woman of 80 years or more with active or convalescent COVID-19. This receptor chain uses TRBV7-3 and TRBJ2-2; TRBD2 agrees with 10 junctional bases. DNA sequence: TGTGCCAGCAGCTTAACGTGGCTAGCGGGAGCGGGCACCGGGGAGCTGTTTTTT. It translates as CASSLTWLAGAGTGELFF.